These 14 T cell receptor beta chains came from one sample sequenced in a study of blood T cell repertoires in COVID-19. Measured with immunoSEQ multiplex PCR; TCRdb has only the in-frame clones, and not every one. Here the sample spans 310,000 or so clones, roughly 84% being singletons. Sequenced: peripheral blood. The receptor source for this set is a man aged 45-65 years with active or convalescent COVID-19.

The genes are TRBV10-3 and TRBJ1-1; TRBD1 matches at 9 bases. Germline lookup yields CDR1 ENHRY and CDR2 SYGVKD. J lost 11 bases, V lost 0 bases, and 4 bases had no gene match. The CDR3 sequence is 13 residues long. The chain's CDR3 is CAISESGQGEAFF. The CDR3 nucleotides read TGTGCCATCAGTGAGTCGGGACAGGGAGAGGCTTTCTTT.

CDR3 nucleotides: TGTGCCAGCTCACGCAGCGGGGGACAGGGGGCGGGGAGCTCCTACAATGAGCAGTTCTTC. Translated: CASSRSGGQGAGSSYNEQFF. The chain links TRBV18 to TRBJ2-1; TRBD1 matches at 12 bases. In germline, CDR1 is KGHSH, CDR2 LQKENI. J lost 0 bases, V lost 4 bases, and 13 bases had no gene match. The CDR3 sequence is 20 residues long.

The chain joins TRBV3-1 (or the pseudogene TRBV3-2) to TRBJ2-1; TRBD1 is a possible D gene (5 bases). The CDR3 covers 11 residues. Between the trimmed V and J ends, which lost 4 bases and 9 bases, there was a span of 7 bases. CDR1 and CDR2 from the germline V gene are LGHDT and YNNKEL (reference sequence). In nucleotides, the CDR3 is TGTGCCAGCAGCCTCCAGGGTGAGCAGTTCTTC. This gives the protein CASSLQGEQFF.

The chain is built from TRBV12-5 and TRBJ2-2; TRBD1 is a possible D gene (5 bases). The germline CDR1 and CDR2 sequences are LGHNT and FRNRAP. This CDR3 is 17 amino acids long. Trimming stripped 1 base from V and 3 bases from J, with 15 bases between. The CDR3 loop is CASGLARSWGYTGELFF. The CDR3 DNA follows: TGTGCTAGTGGTTTGGCTAGGTCCTGGGGCTACACCGGGGAGCTGTTTTTT.

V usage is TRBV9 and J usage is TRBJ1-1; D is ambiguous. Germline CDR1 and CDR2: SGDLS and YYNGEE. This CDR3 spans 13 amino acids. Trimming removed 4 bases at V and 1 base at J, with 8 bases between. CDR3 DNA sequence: TGTGCCAGCAGCCGTCTTTCGAACACTGAAGCTTTCTTT. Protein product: CASSRLSNTEAFF. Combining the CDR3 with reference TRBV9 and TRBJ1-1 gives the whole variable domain DSGVTQTPKHLITATGQRVTLRCSPRSGDLSVYWYQQSLDQGLQFLIQYYNGEERAKGNILERFSAQQFPDLHSELNLSSLELGDSALYFCASSRLSNTEAFFGQGTRLTVV.

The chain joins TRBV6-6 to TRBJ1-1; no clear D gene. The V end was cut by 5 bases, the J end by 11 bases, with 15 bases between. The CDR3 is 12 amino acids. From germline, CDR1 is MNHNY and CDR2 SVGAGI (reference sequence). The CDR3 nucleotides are TGTGCCAGCAGTCTGACGAGCGCTTGGGCTTTCTTT. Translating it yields CASSLTSAWAFF.

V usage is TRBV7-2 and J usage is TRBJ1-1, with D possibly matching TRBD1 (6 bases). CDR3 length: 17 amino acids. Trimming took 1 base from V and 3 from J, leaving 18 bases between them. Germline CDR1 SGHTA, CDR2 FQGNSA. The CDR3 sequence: CASSLVPLGAGYTEAFF. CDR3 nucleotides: TGTGCCAGCAGCTTAGTTCCCCTGGGGGCAGGATACACTGAAGCTTTCTTT.

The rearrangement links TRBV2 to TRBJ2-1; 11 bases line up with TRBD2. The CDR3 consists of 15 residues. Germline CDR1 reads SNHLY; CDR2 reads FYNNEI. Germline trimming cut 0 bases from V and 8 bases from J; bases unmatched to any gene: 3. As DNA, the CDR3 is TGTGCCAGCAGTGAAGCGTTAGCGGGGGGGTATGAGCAGTTCTTC. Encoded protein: CASSEALAGGYEQFF.

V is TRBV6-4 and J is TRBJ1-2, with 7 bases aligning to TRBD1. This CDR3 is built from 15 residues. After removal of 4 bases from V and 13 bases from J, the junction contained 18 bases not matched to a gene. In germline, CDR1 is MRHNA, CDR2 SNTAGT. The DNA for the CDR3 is TGTGCCAGCAGTGTCCTATTCGGACAGCAGCAGGGGGGCACCTTC. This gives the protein CASSVLFGQQQGGTF.

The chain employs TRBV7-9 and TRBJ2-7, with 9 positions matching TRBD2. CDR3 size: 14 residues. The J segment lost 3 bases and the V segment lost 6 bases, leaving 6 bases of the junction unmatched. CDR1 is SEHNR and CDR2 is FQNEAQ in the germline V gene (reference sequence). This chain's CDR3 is CASRPSGILYEQYF. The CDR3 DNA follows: TGTGCCAGCAGACCTAGCGGGATACTCTACGAGCAGTACTTC.

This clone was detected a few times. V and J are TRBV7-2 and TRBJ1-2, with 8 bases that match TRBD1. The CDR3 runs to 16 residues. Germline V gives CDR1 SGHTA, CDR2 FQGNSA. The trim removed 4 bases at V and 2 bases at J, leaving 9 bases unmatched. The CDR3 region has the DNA TGTGCCAGCAGCTCGCTTAGGTACAGGGGGAACTATGGCTACACCTTC. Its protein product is CASSSLRYRGNYGYTF.

The CDR3 sequence: CAGGEGINQPQHF. The CDR3 DNA sequence: TGTGCCGGAGGGGAGGGGATCAATCAGCCCCAGCATTTT. The V gene is TRBV28, the J gene TRBJ1-5, with TRBD1 as a possible D gene (5 bases). The CDR3 runs 13 residues. V gave up 11 bases and J gave up 3 bases, with 14 bases separating them. Germline V gene data show CDR1 as MDHEN and CDR2 as SYDVKM.

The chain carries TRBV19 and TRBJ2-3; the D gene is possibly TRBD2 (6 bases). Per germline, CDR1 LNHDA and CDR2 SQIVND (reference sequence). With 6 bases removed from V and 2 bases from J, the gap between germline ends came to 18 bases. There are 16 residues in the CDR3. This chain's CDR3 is CASRIGTSAYTDTQYF. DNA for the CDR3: TGTGCCAGTAGGATCGGGACTTCTGCTTACACAGATACGCAGTATTTT.

The DNA of the CDR3 is TGTGCCATCAGTGAGTCCGGCGGGGGGGCCGGTGAGACCCAGTACTTC. This translates into CAISESGGGAGETQYF. The chain combines TRBV10-3 with TRBJ2-5, with 9 bases identical to TRBD2. This CDR3 comprises 16 residues. J gave up 5 bases and V 0 bases, and 7 bases lay outside the gene matches. Germline loops: CDR1 ENHRY, CDR2 SYGVKD.